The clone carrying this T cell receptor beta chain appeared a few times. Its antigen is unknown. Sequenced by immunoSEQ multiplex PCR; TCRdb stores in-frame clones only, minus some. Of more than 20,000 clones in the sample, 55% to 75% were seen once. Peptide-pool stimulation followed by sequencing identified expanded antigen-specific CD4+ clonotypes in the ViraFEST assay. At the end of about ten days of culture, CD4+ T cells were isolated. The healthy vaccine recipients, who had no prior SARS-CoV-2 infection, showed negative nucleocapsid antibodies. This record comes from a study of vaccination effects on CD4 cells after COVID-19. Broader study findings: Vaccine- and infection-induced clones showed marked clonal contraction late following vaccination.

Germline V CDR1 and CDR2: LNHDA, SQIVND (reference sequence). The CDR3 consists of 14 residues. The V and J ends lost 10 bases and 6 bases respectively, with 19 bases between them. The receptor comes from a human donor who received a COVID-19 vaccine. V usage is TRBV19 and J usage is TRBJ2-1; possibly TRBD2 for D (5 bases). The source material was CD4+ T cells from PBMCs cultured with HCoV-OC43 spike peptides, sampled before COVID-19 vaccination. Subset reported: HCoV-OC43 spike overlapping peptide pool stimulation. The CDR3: CATVAGGRINEQFF. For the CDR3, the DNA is TGTGCCACCGTTGCTGGAGGCAGAATCAATGAGCAGTTCTTC. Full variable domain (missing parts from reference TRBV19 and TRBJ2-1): DGGITQSPKYLFRKEGQNVTLSCEQNLNHDAMYWYRQDPGQGLRLIYYSQIVNDFQKGDIAEGYSVSREKKESFPLTVTSAQKNPTAFYLCATVAGGRINEQFFGPGTRLTVL.